Listed below are T cell receptor beta chains from one sample, sequenced in a study of T cell changes during pregnancy in multiple sclerosis. TCRdb's copy holds only in-frame clones and misses some; the assay was immunoSEQ multiplex PCR. Of roughly 62,000 clones listed, 89% are singletons. The material was peripheral blood, obtained in the first trimester of pregnancy. The receptors originated from a female donor with multiple sclerosis, enrolled in a pregnancy study. CDR3s include the opening cysteine and the closing phenylalanine or tryptophan. D genes are given only for firm matches. Expanded clones are given a class, and other clones once, few, many or no size at all.

- - TRBJ2-3 TRBV6-1 TGTGCCAGCAGTGAATTGAAGGGGTACCACACAGATACGCAGTATTTT CASSELKGYHTDTQYF
TRBD1 - TRBJ1-5 TRBV6-5 TGTGCCAGCAGTTACGGCGGAGGGGGCCAGCCCCAGCATTTT CASSYGGGGQPQHF
- - TRBJ1-1 TRBV19 TGTGCCAGTGTAGATCAGGGTAGGTTGAACACTGAAGCTTTCTTT CASVDQGRLNTEAFF
TRBD2 - TRBJ2-2 TRBV18 TGTGCCAGCTCACCATTTACCCTAGCGGGAGTCACCGGGGAGCTGTTTTTT CASSPFTLAGVTGELFF
- - TRBJ2-2 TRBV18 TGTGCCAGCTCCCTTAGCCCCAACACCGGGGAGCTGTTTTTT CASSLSPNTGELFF
- - TRBJ2-1 TRBV19 TGTGCCAGTAGTCCAGGACTTAGCTCCTACAATGAGCAGTTCTTC CASSPGLSSYNEQFF
TRBD1 - TRBJ2-7 TRBV27 TGTGCCAGCACCCCACAGGGGGTAATCGACGAGCAGTACTTC CASTPQGVIDEQYF
- few TRBJ1-1 TRBV30 TGTGCCTGGAGTGTCGGGCAGGGCCGGACTGAAGCTTTCTTT CAWSVGQGRTEAFF
- - TRBJ2-2 TRBV5-1 TGCGCCAGCAGCTTGGACGCAGGGACGAACACCGGGGAGCTGTTTTTT CASSLDAGTNTGELFF
- - TRBJ2-7 TRBV19 TGTGCCAGTACCCCCGGGACACCCTCCTACGAGCAGTACTTC CASTPGTPSYEQYF
- - TRBJ2-7 TRBV5-1 TGCGCCAGCAGCTTTCTAGGGGAAGTGGACGAGCAGTACTTC CASSFLGEVDEQYF
- - TRBJ2-7 TRBV7-9 TGTGCCAGCAGCTCACACCGCAGGGTCTACGAGCAGTACTTC CASSSHRRVYEQYF
- - TRBJ2-5 TRBV19 TGTGCCAGTAGCGTCCAAGAGACCCAGTACTTC CASSVQETQYF
- - TRBJ1-1 TRBV13 TGTGCCAGCAGGTTTACAGGGTTTGAGACTGAAGCTTTCTTT CASRFTGFETEAFF
- - TRBJ2-3 TRBV6-6 TGTGCCAGCAGACCTCGTGGCGGCCTAGATACGCAGTATTTT CASRPRGGLDTQYF
- few TRBJ2-2 TRBV19 TGTGCCAGTAGTATACAGGGCACCGGGGAGCTGTTTTTT CASSIQGTGELFF
TRBD2 - TRBJ2-1 TRBV9 TGTGCCAGCAGCGTATTTAGCGGGGACTACAATGAGCAGTTCTTC CASSVFSGDYNEQFF
- - TRBJ2-4 TRBV7-2 TGTGCCAGCAGCTTGCAGGGTGGGGTTGCCAAAAACATTCAGTACTTC CASSLQGGVAKNIQYF
TRBD2 - TRBJ2-1 TRBV4-2 TGTGCCAGCAGCCAAGAAGGCGGCGGGAGGGGTCGGAATGAGCAGTTCTTC CASSQEGGGRGRNEQFF
TRBD2 once TRBJ2-2 TRBV18 TGTGCCAGCTCACCAGCTAGCGGGAGGCGGAACACCGGGGAGCTGTTTTTT CASSPASGRRNTGELFF
TRBD2 - TRBJ2-7 TRBV11-3 TGTGCCAGCAGCTTGGGACTAGCGGGAGCCTACGAGCAGTACTTC CASSLGLAGAYEQYF
TRBD2 - TRBJ2-3 TRBV14 TGTGCCAGCAGCCAAGATATCCTAGCGGGAGCAGGCACAGATACGCAGTATTTT CASSQDILAGAGTDTQYF
TRBD2 - TRBJ2-7 TRBV2 TGTGCCAGCAAACTAGCGGGGCTGTCCGAGCAGTACTTC CASKLAGLSEQYF
- - TRBJ2-2 TRBV6-4 TGTGCCAGCAGTGACACTGGCACCGGGGAGCTGTTTTTT CASSDTGTGELFF
TRBD1 - TRBJ2-7 TRBV9 TGTGCCAGCAGCCTGGAACAGGGGATCGACGAGCAGTACTTC CASSLEQGIDEQYF
TRBD1 - TRBJ1-5 TRBV7-9 TGTGCCAGCAGCACCACAGGGGTTATCAATCAGCCCCAGCATTTT CASSTTGVINQPQHF
TRBD2 - TRBJ2-1 TRBV5-1 TGCGCCAGCAGCTTAGAGCGGGAGGTTAATGAGCAGTTCTTC CASSLEREVNEQFF
- - TRBJ1-2 TRBV7-2 TGTGCCAGCAGCTTCGAGACTGTGAATGGCTACACCTTC CASSFETVNGYTF
TRBD1 - TRBJ1-5 TRBV13 TGTGCCAGCAGCTCGCGGGACAGCCAGCCCCAGCATTTT CASSSRDSQPQHF
- - TRBJ1-1 TRBV5-1 TGCGCCAGCAGCTCCAAGGCCGTAGCCGCGGGCGGAATCACTGAAGCTTTCTTT CASSSKAVAAGGITEAFF
TRBD2 - TRBJ2-1 TRBV7-2 TGTGCCAGCAGCACTAGCGGGAGGGCCGGCAATGAGCAGTTCTTC CASSTSGRAGNEQFF
- few TRBJ1-4 TRBV7-6 TGTGCCAGCAGCTTTGGGCAAGGGGTGCTCAATGAAAAACTGTTTTTT CASSFGQGVLNEKLFF
- - TRBJ2-1 TRBV10-3 TGTGCCATCAGTGAGCTAGAGTACAATGAGCAGTTCTTC CAISELEYNEQFF
TRBD1 - TRBJ1-1 TRBV6-5 TGTGCCAGCAGTTGGACAGGGAGGACCACTGAAGCTTTCTTT CASSWTGRTTEAFF
TRBD2 - TRBJ2-1 TRBV2 TGTGCCAGCAGTCAAGAGGTAGCGGGAGACAATGAGCAGTTCTTC CASSQEVAGDNEQFF
- once TRBJ2-7 TRBV27 TGTGCCAGCAGTTTATCGGTGGCAGAGGTCTACGAGCAGTACTTC CASSLSVAEVYEQYF
TRBD2 once TRBJ2-1 TRBV7-9 TGTGCCAGCGGACCACCTCAAGCGGGGAGGGCCAATGAGCAGTTCTTC CASGPPQAGRANEQFF
- once TRBJ1-5 TRBV9 TGTGCCAGCAGCGTGAATGGGGGCGCCAATCAGCCCCAGCATTTT CASSVNGGANQPQHF
- - TRBJ2-5 TRBV6-1 TGTGCCACCAGCCTTGGTGGAGGGCAAGAGACCCAGTACTTC CATSLGGGQETQYF
TRBD1 once TRBJ2-5 TRBV6-5 TGTGCCAGCAGTTACTCGCAGACAGGGGGAGAGACCCAGTACTTC CASSYSQTGGETQYF